This TCR beta chain appears in the sequencing data of a study of T cell clonotyping in hematopoietic cell transplantation. There are 13 residues in the CDR3. Looked up from germline, CDR1 is SGHRS and CDR2 is YFSETQ. This clone is a singleton in its sample. One junction end disagrees with the germline gene, perhaps due to a read error. Recipients were bled about 28 days pretransplant and at posttransplant days 30, 100, 180. The method was immunoSEQ multiplex PCR; TCRdb's version includes in-frame clones alone and lacks a portion of them. The table includes roughly 9,300 clones, 86% detected once. This receptor was obtained from a human patient who had an allogeneic stem cell transplant, so the T cells may come from the graft donor. The donor label of this sample is uncertain. Some clones in this sample may be carry-over from other donors' samples. V is TRBV5-1 and J is TRBJ1-5; TRBD1 is a possible D gene (6 bases). The source material was PBMCs, sampled 180 days after allogeneic stem cell transplant. The CDR3 DNA reads as TGCGCCAGCAGGGGGGCAGAGGATCAGTCCCAGCATTTT. It yields the protein CASRGAEDQSQHF.